This is a list of T cell receptor beta chains from one sample in a study of PD-1 blockade in classical Hodgkin lymphoma. Here immunoSEQ multiplex PCR was the method, and the copy in TCRdb shows in-frame clones only, minus some. The sample lists 46,000 or so clones; over 75% were seen once. Here the sequenced sample was peripheral blood mononuclear cells (PBMCs), taken before the fourth cycle of nivolumab. The receptors were gathered from a human donor with classical Hodgkin lymphoma. Both conserved end residues are part of each CDR3. A D gene is named only where the DNA matches it firmly. Rows may omit the clone size; those that give it use once, few, many or a size class.

CDR3aa: CASSLVTGGTQYF
CDR3nt: TGTGCCAGCAGCTTAGTAACGGGCGGTACGCAGTATTTT
v_gene: TRBV11-3
d_gene: -
j_gene: TRBJ2-3
abundance: -

CDR3aa: CASSEGQGEGIGKLFF
CDR3nt: TGCGCCAGCAGCGAGGGACAGGGGGAAGGAATCGGGAAACTGTTTTTT
v_gene: TRBV5-1
d_gene: TRBD1
j_gene: TRBJ1-4
abundance: -

CDR3aa: CAWGSIASGNTIYF
CDR3nt: TGTGCCTGGGGTTCTATCGCCTCTGGAAACACCATATATTTT
v_gene: TRBV30
d_gene: -
j_gene: TRBJ1-3
abundance: -

CDR3aa: CASSEAGTGNSPLHF
CDR3nt: TGTGCCAGCAGCGAAGCCGGGACAGGGAATTCACCCCTCCACTTT
v_gene: TRBV6-1
d_gene: TRBD1
j_gene: TRBJ1-6
abundance: -

CDR3aa: CASSFTGGPGTQYF
CDR3nt: TGTGCCAGCAGCTTTACGGGGGGGCCCGGGACCCAGTACTTC
v_gene: TRBV7-2
d_gene: TRBD2
j_gene: TRBJ2-5
abundance: -

CDR3aa: CAISESRRGLAGYTF
CDR3nt: TGTGCCATCAGTGAGTCACGGCGGGGGTTGGCGGGCTACACCTTC
v_gene: TRBV10-3
d_gene: -
j_gene: TRBJ1-2
abundance: few

CDR3aa: CASSPPGREAPEAFF
CDR3nt: TGTGCCAGCAGCCCCCCTGGCAGGGAGGCCCCTGAAGCTTTCTTT
v_gene: TRBV6-5
d_gene: -
j_gene: TRBJ1-1
abundance: -

CDR3aa: CASSSSGTSGANVLTF
CDR3nt: TGCGCCAGCAGCTCCAGCGGTACGTCTGGGGCCAACGTCCTGACTTTC
v_gene: TRBV5-1
d_gene: -
j_gene: TRBJ2-6
abundance: -

CDR3aa: CASSPMPRDGLYGYTF
CDR3nt: TGTGCCAGCAGTCCCATGCCCCGGGACGGACTCTATGGCTACACCTTC
v_gene: TRBV28
d_gene: -
j_gene: TRBJ1-2
abundance: -

CDR3aa: CASSLQGTSDEQYF
CDR3nt: TGTGCCAGCAGCTTACAGGGAACAAGCGACGAGCAGTACTTC
v_gene: TRBV7-2
d_gene: -
j_gene: TRBJ2-7
abundance: -

CDR3aa: CASSLAGTYNEQFF
CDR3nt: TGCGCCAGCAGCTTGGCCGGTACCTACAATGAGCAGTTCTTC
v_gene: TRBV5-1
d_gene: -
j_gene: TRBJ2-1
abundance: once

CDR3aa: CASRRGQGAGYGYTF
CDR3nt: TGTGCCAGCAGGAGAGGACAGGGGGCTGGCTATGGCTACACCTTC
v_gene: TRBV28
d_gene: TRBD1
j_gene: TRBJ1-2
abundance: -

CDR3aa: CASSPVPGLAGGLEQFF
CDR3nt: TGTGCCAGCAGCCCCGTACCGGGACTAGCGGGGGGGCTTGAGCAGTTCTTC
v_gene: TRBV7-2
d_gene: TRBD2
j_gene: TRBJ2-1
abundance: -

CDR3aa: CASSLVVRDEQYF
CDR3nt: TGTGCCAGCAGCTTAGTAGTAAGGGACGAGCAGTACTTC
v_gene: TRBV7-8
d_gene: -
j_gene: TRBJ2-7
abundance: once

CDR3aa: CASRTGQRTEAFF
CDR3nt: TGTGCCAGTAGAACGGGACAGAGAACTGAAGCTTTCTTT
v_gene: TRBV19
d_gene: TRBD1
j_gene: TRBJ1-1
abundance: once

CDR3aa: CASSPNGQNQETQYF
CDR3nt: TGTGCTAGCAGCCCCAATGGACAAAACCAAGAGACCCAGTACTTC
v_gene: TRBV7-7
d_gene: -
j_gene: TRBJ2-5
abundance: -

CDR3aa: CASSLGDIYGYTF
CDR3nt: TGTGCCAGCAGCTTAGGCGACATCTATGGCTACACCTTC
v_gene: TRBV7-8
d_gene: -
j_gene: TRBJ1-2
abundance: once

CDR3aa: CASSPDTTRQVEKLFF
CDR3nt: TGTGCCAGCAGTCCGGACACTACTCGACAGGTTGAAAAACTGTTTTTT
v_gene: TRBV27
d_gene: -
j_gene: TRBJ1-4
abundance: -

CDR3aa: CASSPKWDEQFF
CDR3nt: TGTGCCAGCAGCCCCAAGTGGGATGAGCAGTTCTTC
v_gene: TRBV11-1
d_gene: -
j_gene: TRBJ2-1
abundance: -

CDR3aa: CASSQGGELFF
CDR3nt: TGCGCCAGCAGCCAAGGTGGGGAGCTGTTTTTT
v_gene: TRBV4-1
d_gene: -
j_gene: TRBJ2-2
abundance: -

CDR3aa: CASSLTYRGPGNTEAFF
CDR3nt: TGCGCCAGCAGTCTAACCTACAGGGGTCCCGGGAACACTGAAGCTTTCTTT
v_gene: TRBV5-1
d_gene: TRBD1
j_gene: TRBJ1-1
abundance: few

CDR3aa: CSVEAGPHSGNTIYF
CDR3nt: TGCAGCGTTGAAGCCGGGCCTCACTCTGGAAACACCATATATTTT
v_gene: TRBV29-1
d_gene: -
j_gene: TRBJ1-3
abundance: -

CDR3aa: CAWSGGETQYF
CDR3nt: TGTGCCTGGAGTGGTGGGGAGACCCAGTACTTC
v_gene: TRBV30
d_gene: -
j_gene: TRBJ2-5
abundance: -